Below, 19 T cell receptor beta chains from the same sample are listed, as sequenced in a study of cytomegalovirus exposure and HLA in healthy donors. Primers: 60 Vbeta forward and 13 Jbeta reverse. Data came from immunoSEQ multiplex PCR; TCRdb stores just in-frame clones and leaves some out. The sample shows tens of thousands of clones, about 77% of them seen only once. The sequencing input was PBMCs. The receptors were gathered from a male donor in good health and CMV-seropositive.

DNA of the CDR3: TGTGCCAGCACCCTAGCAGGGGTTTACGAGCAGTACTTC. Translating it yields CASTLAGVYEQYF. The chain uses TRBV28 and TRBJ2-7; D possibly corresponds to TRBD1 (6 bases). This CDR3 has 13 residues. Per germline, CDR1 MDHEN and CDR2 SYDVKM. V lost 7 bases and J 4 bases, leaving 14 bases between the germline ends.

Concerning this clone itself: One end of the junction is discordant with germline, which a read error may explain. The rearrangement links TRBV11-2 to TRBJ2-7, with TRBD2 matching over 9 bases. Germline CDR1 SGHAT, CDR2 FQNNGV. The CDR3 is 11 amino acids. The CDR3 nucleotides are TGTGCCAGCAGCTCTAGCGGGATATCTAACTTC. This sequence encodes CASSSSGISNF. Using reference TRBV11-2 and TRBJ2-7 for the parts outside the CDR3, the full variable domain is EAGVAQSPRYKIIEKRQSVAFWCNPISGHATLYWYQQILGQGPKLLIQFQNNGVVDDSQLPKDRFSAERLKGVDSTLKIQPAKLEDSAVYLCASSSSGISNFGPGTRLTVT.

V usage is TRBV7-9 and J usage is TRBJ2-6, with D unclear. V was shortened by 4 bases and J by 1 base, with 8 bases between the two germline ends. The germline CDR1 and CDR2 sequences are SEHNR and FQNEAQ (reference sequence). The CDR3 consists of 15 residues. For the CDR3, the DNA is TGTGCCAGCAGCTCGGGTGGGTCTGGGGCCAACGTCCTGACTTTC. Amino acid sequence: CASSSGGSGANVLTF.

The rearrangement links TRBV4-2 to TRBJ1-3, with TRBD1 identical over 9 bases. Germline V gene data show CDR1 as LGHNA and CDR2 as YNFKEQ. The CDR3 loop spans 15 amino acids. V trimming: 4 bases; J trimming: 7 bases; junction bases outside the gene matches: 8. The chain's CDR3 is CASSPTGQGSNTIYF. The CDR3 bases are TGTGCCAGCAGCCCAACGGGACAGGGAAGTAACACCATATATTTT.

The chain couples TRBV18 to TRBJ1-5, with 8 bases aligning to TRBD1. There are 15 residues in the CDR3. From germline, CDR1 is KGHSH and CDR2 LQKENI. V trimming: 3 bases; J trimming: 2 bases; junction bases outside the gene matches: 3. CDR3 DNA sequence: TGTGCCAGCTCACCTACAGGGGGAGGCAATCAGCCCCAGCATTTT. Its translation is CASSPTGGGNQPQHF. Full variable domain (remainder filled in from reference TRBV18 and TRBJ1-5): NAGVMQNPRHLVRRRGQEARLRCSPMKGHSHVYWYRQLPEEGLKFMVYLQKENIIDESGMPKERFSAEFPKEGPSILRIQQVVRGDSAAYFCASSPTGGGNQPQHFGDGTRLSIL.

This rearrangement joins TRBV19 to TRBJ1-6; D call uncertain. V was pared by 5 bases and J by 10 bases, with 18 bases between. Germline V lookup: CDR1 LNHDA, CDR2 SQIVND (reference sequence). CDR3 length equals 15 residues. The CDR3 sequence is CASSRERGSGSPLHF. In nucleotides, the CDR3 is TGTGCCAGTAGTCGAGAGAGAGGTTCGGGATCACCCCTCCACTTT. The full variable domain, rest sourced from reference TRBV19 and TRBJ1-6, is DGGITQSPKYLFRKEGQNVTLSCEQNLNHDAMYWYRQDPGQGLRLIYYSQIVNDFQKGDIAEGYSVSREKKESFPLTVTSAQKNPTAFYLCASSRERGSGSPLHFGNGTRLTVT.

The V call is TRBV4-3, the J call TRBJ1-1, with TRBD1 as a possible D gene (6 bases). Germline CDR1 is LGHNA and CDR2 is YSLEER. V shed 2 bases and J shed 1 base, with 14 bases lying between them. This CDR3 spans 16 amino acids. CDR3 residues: CASSQNGGGRNTEAFF. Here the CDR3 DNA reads TGCGCCAGCAGCCAAAACGGCGGGGGCAGGAACACTGAAGCTTTCTTT.

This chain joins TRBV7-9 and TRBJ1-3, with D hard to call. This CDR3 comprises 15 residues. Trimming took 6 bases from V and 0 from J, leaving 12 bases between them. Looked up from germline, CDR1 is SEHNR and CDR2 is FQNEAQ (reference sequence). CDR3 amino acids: CASRPGIVSGNTIYF. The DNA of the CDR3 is TGTGCCAGCAGACCCGGTATCGTCTCTGGAAACACCATATATTTT.

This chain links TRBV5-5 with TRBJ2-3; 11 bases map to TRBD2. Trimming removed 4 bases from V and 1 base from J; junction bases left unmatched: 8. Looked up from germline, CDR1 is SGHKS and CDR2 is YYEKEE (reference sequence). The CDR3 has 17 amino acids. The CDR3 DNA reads TGTGCCAGCAGCCCCCGCCCACTAGCGGGAGGCACAGATACGCAGTATTTT. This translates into CASSPRPLAGGTDTQYF.

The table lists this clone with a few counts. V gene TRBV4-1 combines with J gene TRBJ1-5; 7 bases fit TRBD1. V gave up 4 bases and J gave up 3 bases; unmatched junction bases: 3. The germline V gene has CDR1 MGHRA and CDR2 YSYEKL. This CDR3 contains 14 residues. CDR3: CASSLGQVNQPQHF. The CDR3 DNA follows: TGCGCCAGCAGCCTAGGACAGGTCAATCAGCCCCAGCATTTT.

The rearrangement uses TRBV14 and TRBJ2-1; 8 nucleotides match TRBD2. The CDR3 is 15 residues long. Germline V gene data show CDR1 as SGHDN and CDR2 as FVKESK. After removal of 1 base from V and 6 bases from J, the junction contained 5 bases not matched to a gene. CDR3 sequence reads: CASSQVAGGFNEQFF. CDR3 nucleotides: TGTGCCAGCAGCCAAGTTGCGGGAGGTTTCAATGAGCAGTTCTTC.

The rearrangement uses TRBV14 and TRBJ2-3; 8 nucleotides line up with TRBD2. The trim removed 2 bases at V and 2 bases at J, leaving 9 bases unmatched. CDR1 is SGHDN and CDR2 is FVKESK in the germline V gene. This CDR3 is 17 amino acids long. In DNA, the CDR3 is TGTGCCAGCAGCCAATTTGGACTAGCAGTTCCCACAGATACGCAGTATTTT. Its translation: CASSQFGLAVPTDTQYF.

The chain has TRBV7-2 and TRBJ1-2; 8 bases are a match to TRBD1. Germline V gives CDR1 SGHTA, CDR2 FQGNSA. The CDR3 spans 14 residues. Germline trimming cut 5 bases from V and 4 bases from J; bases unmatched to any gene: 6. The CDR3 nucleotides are TGTGCCAGCAGCCTAGGACAGGGACCCTATGGCTACACCTTC. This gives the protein CASSLGQGPYGYTF.

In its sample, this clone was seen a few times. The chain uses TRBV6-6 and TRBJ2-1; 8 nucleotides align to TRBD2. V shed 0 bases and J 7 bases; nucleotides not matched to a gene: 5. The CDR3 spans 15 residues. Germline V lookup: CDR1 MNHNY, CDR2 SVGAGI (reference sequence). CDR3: CASSYSLAGRNEQFF. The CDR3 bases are TGTGCCAGCAGTTACTCGTTAGCGGGGCGGAATGAGCAGTTCTTC.

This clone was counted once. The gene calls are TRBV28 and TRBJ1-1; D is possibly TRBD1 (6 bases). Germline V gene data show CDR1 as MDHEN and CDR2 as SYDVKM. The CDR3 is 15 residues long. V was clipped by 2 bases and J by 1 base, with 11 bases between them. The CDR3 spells CASSLRGGWNTEAFF. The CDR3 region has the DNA TGTGCCAGCAGTTTAAGGGGGGGTTGGAACACTGAAGCTTTCTTT.

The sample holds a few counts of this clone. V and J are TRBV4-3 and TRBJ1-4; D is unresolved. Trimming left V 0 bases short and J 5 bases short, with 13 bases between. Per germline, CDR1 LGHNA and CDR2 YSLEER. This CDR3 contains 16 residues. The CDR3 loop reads CASSQDRDMANEKLFF. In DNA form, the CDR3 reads TGCGCCAGCAGCCAAGATCGTGACATGGCCAATGAAAAACTGTTTTTT.

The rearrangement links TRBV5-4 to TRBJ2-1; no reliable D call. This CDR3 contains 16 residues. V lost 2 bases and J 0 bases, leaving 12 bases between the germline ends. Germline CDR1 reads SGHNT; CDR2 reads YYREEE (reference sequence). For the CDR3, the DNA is TGTGCCAGCAGCTTTCGAACATGGAGCTCCTACAATGAGCAGTTCTTC. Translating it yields CASSFRTWSSYNEQFF. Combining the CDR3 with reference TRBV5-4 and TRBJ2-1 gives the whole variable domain ETGVTQSPTHLIKTRGQQVTLRCSSQSGHNTVSWYQQALGQGPQFIFQYYREEENGRGNFPPRFSGLQFPNYSSELNVNALELDDSALYLCASSFRTWSSYNEQFFGPGTRLTVL.

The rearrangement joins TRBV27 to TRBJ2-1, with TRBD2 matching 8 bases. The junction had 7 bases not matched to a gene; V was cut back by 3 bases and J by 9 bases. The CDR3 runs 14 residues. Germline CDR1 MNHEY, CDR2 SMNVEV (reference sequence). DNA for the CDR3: TGTGCCAGCAGTTTCAGCGGGAGTTACGGTGAGCAGTTCTTC. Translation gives CASSFSGSYGEQFF.

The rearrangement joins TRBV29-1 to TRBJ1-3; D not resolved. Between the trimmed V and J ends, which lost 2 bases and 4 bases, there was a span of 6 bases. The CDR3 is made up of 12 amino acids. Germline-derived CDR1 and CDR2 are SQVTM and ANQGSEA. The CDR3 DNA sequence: TGCAGCGTTGAATTGGGCGGAAACACCATATATTTT. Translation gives CSVELGGNTIYF. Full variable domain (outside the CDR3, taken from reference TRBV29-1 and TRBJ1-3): SAVISQKPSRDICQRGTSLTIQCQVDSQVTMMFWYRQQPGQSLTLIATANQGSEATYESGFVIDKFPISRPNLTFSTLTVSNMSPEDSSIYLCSVELGGNTIYFGEGSWLTVV.